Below, 13 T cell receptor beta chains from the same sample are listed, as sequenced in a study of shared clonotypes between healthy human individuals. Libraries were prepared by immunoSEQ multiplex PCR; TCRdb keeps only in-frame clonotypes and omits some of them. The sample gives roughly 1 million clones, around three quarters of which show up once; more than 0.45% is in the top ten. The specimen was memory CD4+ T cells from PBMCs. Subset denoted: CD45RA-negative fraction. The receptors were sampled from a man between 18 and 35 years old in good health. Some clones in this sample may be carry-over from other donors' samples.

The chain combines TRBV5-1 with TRBJ1-3; D remains unclear. Germline loops: CDR1 SGHRS, CDR2 YFSETQ. V was clipped by 0 bases and J by 4 bases, with 14 bases between them. The CDR3 spans 16 residues. CDR3 loop: CASSLAGEGVGNTIYF. The DNA of the CDR3 is TGCGCCAGCAGCTTGGCTGGGGAGGGCGTGGGAAACACCATATATTTT.

V and J are TRBV11-2 and TRBJ1-1; TRBD1 matches 8 bases. Per germline, CDR1 SGHAT and CDR2 FQNNGV. The CDR3 runs to 16 residues. J was trimmed by 5 bases and V by 1 base; bases with no gene match: 9. The CDR3 sequence is CASSLGDRGPPTEAFF. CDR3 coding DNA: TGTGCCAGCAGCTTAGGAGACAGGGGTCCACCGACTGAAGCTTTCTTT.

This clone occurred many times. This chain connects TRBV6-6 to TRBJ2-5, with D unresolved. CDR3 length equals 15 residues. Per the germline V gene, CDR1 is MNHNY and CDR2 is SVGAGI (reference sequence). Deletions cut 2 bases from V and 2 bases from J, with 12 bases between. The CDR3 loop is CASSYRATQQETQYF. CDR3 sequence (DNA): TGTGCCAGCAGTTACCGCGCCACCCAACAAGAGACCCAGTACTTC.

The chain joins TRBV30 to TRBJ2-5; 9 nucleotides line up with TRBD2. The CDR3 loop spans 13 amino acids. The V segment lost 5 bases and the J segment 4 bases; nucleotides outside the gene matches: 5. Germline V gene lookup returns CDR1 GTSNPN and CDR2 SVGIG (reference sequence). CDR3 DNA: TGTGCCTGGGGTGCGGGAGGGGGAGAGACCCAGTACTTC. Translation gives CAWGAGGGETQYF.

This rearrangement joins TRBV2 to TRBJ1-1, with D unresolved. The CDR3 has 16 amino acids. The V end lost 7 bases, the J end lost 1 base, and 19 bases lay between the germline ends. The germline gives CDR1 SNHLY, CDR2 FYNNEI. The CDR3 nucleotides read TGTGCCAGCAAGCGTCAGAATTTACCTACGAACACTGAAGCTTTCTTT. It encodes CASKRQNLPTNTEAFF. The full variable domain, its missing parts supplied by reference TRBV2 and TRBJ1-1, is EPEVTQTPSHQVTQMGQEVILRCVPISNHLYFYWYRQILGQKVEFLVSFYNNEISEKSEIFDDQFSVERPDGSNFTLKIRSTKLEDSAMYFCASKRQNLPTNTEAFFGQGTRLTVV.

V usage is TRBV7-3 and J usage is TRBJ2-3; a weak D match, TRBD2 (5 bases). The CDR3 length is 13 residues. V dropped 3 bases and J dropped 6 bases, with 10 bases sitting between them. Looked up from germline, CDR1 is SGHTA and CDR2 is FQGTGA. The DNA for the CDR3 is TGTGCCAGCAGCTTTTCCGGGGTGGATACGCAGTATTTT. Translated, it gives CASSFSGVDTQYF.

The chain employs TRBV19 and TRBJ1-5, with TRBD1 matching 9 bases. This CDR3 has 17 amino acids. V was clipped by 0 bases and J by 6 bases; unmatched bases: 9. Germline V gene data show CDR1 as LNHDA and CDR2 as SQIVND (reference sequence). CDR3 sequence (DNA): TGTGCCAGTAGTATAGATGTCCGGGACAGGGATCCTCAGCCCCAGCATTTT. It yields the protein CASSIDVRDRDPQPQHF.

The J gene is TRBJ2-3, the V gene TRBV5-6, with a possible D match to TRBD2 (6 bases). Germline CDR1 reads SGHDT; CDR2 reads YYEEEE. Trimming removed 0 bases from V and 5 bases from J, with 22 bases in between. The CDR3 contains 18 residues. Here the CDR3 reads CASSLDMGLAGYRDTQYF. In DNA, the CDR3 is TGTGCCAGCAGCTTGGATATGGGCTTGGCGGGATATCGAGATACGCAGTATTTT.

This chain links TRBV5-5 with TRBJ1-4, with 7 bases matching TRBD1. CDR3 length: 16 amino acids. Germline V gives CDR1 SGHKS, CDR2 YYEKEE (reference sequence). V lost 3 bases, J lost 6 bases, and 11 bases stayed unmatched. CDR3 sequence reads: CASSSTSGTDYEKLFF. In DNA, the CDR3 is TGTGCCAGCAGCTCAACCTCCGGGACAGATTATGAAAAACTGTTTTTT. Full variable domain (missing parts from reference TRBV5-5 and TRBJ1-4): DAGVTQSPTHLIKTRGQQVTLRCSPISGHKSVSWYQQVLGQGPQFIFQYYEKEERGRGNFPDRFSARQFPNYSSELNVNALLLGDSALYLCASSSTSGTDYEKLFFGSGTQLSVL.

The chain employs TRBV10-2 and TRBJ2-3; 7 bases match TRBD1. This CDR3 has 13 residues. The ends lost 4 bases at V and 7 bases at J; junction bases unmatched: 5. CDR1 is WSHSY, CDR2 SAAADI, per germline. This chain's CDR3 is CASSGTQGYTQYF. CDR3 sequence (DNA): TGCGCCAGCAGTGGAACACAGGGGTATACGCAGTATTTT.

The genes are TRBV7-3 and TRBJ2-6, with D hard to call. The germline V gene has CDR1 SGHTA and CDR2 FQGTGA. The CDR3 length is 16 residues. The V and J ends lost 1 base and 2 bases respectively, with 9 bases between them. The CDR3 region is CASSLSTGAGANVLTF. The DNA for the CDR3 is TGTGCCAGCAGCTTAAGTACCGGTGCTGGGGCCAACGTCCTGACTTTC.

This chain links TRBV28 with TRBJ2-7, with D unresolved. The CDR3 totals 15 residues. The V end lost 2 bases, the J end lost 2 bases, and 13 bases lay between the germline ends. Germline values: CDR1 MDHEN, CDR2 SYDVKM. The CDR3 DNA follows: TGTGCCAGCAGTTTAAGGCAGCTAACGACCTACGAGCAGTACTTC. Amino acid sequence: CASSLRQLTTYEQYF.

The CDR3 reads CASSLAELNTGELFF. The DNA for the CDR3 is TGCGCCAGCAGCTTGGCAGAATTGAACACCGGGGAGCTGTTTTTT. The V call is TRBV5-1, the J call TRBJ2-2; D remains ambiguous. The CDR3 length is 15 residues. Germline CDR1 is SGHRS and CDR2 is YFSETQ. Trimming took 0 bases from V and 1 from J, leaving 7 bases between them.